This section outlines one TCR beta chain sequence together with its context. Its antigen is still unknown. The sample comes from a study of PD-1 blockade in classical Hodgkin lymphoma. The study, taken as a whole, reports: By C4D1, diversity of CD4+ TCRs had risen significantly, whereas that of CD8+ TCRs had not. Baseline diversity was lower in partial responders and progressors than complete responders.

TCRdb's copy holds only in-frame clones and misses some; the assay was immunoSEQ multiplex PCR. The table shows 80,000 to 100,000 clones, with more than 80% occurring only once. Every patient had relapsed following autologous stem cell transplantation, and cohorts differed in brentuximab vedotin exposure. Germline V gene sequence: CDR1 LNHDA, CDR2 SQIVND (reference sequence). This CDR3 spans 14 amino acids. Between the trimmed V and J ends, which lost 1 base and 4 bases, there was a span of 11 bases. This receptor was obtained from a human donor with classical Hodgkin lymphoma. The sample here was peripheral blood mononuclear cells (PBMCs), taken before the second cycle of nivolumab. The chain uses TRBV19 and TRBJ2-7, with D uncertain. CDR3 DNA: TGTGCCAGTAGTATAGGGGTTGGTGGATACGAGCAGTACTTC. Translation gives CASSIGVGGYEQYF.